This T cell receptor beta chain originates from a study of CD8 T cells in ankylosing spondylitis. Study conclusions and caveats: Disease-linked clones displayed a CD8+ phenotype and appeared relatively rarely in peripheral blood. Reactive arthritis synovial fluid and blood were previously reported to contain some motif variants. Disease-linked clones reportedly showed significant enrichment in matched ankylosing spondylitis synovial fluid. Characteristic of ankylosing spondylitis blood, it appeared, was a TCR beta motif comprising fewer than 10 highly homologous variants.

About this clonotype itself: As yet, its antigen is unknown.

Library preparation for TCR beta used quantitative 5'-RACE with molecular barcodes. Using its own MiXCR run on the 5' RACE reads, TCRdb lists one record per CDR3 protein. The table has around 540,000 distinct CDR3 sequences, 12% seen once. Sequenced sample: blood, either unsorted or a sorted T cell fraction (not recorded which). The sequence was obtained from a male donor with ankylosing spondylitis.

The CDR3 nucleotides are TGCAGTGCTAGAGATGCCGGACCTACTAGCGGGAGATCGGATACGCAGTATTTT. Translation gives CSARDAGPTSGRSDTQYF. This chain links TRBV20-1 with TRBJ2-3; TRBD2 matches at 11 bases. After removal of 0 bases from V and 6 bases from J, the junction contained 14 bases not matched to a gene. This CDR3 comprises 18 residues. Germline CDR1 and CDR2: DFQATT and SNEGSKA (reference sequence).